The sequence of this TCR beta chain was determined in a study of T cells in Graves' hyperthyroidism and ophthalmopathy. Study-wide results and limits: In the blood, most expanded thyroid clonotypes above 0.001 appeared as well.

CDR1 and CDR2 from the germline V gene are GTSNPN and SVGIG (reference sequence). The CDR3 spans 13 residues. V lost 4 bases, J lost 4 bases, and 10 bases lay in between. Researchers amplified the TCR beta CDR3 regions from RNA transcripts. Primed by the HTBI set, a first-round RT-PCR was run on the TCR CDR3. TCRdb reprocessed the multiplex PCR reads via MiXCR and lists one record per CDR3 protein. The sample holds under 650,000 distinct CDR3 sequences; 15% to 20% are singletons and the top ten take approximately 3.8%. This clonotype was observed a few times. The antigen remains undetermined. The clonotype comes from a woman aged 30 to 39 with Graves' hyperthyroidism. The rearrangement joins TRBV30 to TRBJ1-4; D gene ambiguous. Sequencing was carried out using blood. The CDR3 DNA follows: TGTGCCTGGATGCGGCTGAATAATGAAAAACTGTTTTTT. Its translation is CAWMRLNNEKLFF.